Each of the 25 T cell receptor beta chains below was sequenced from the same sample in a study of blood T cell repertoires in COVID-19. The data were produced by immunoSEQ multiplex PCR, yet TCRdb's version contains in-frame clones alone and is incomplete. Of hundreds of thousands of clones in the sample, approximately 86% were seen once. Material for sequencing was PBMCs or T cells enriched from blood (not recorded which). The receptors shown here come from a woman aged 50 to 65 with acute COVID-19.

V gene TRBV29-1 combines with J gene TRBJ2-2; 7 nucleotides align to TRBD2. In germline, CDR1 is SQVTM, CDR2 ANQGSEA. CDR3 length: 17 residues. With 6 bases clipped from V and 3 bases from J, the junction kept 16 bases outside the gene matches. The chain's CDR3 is CSVSVYAGERYTGELFF. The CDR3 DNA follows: TGCAGCGTCAGCGTTTATGCGGGAGAGCGTTACACCGGGGAGCTGTTTTTT.

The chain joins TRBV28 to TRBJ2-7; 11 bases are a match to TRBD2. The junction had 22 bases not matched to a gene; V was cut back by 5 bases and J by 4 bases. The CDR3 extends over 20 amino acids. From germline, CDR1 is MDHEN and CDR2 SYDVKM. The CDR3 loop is CASSLPGDPGTSGRYYEQYF. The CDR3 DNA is TGTGCCAGCAGTCTACCTGGGGACCCCGGGACTAGCGGTAGATATTACGAGCAGTACTTC.

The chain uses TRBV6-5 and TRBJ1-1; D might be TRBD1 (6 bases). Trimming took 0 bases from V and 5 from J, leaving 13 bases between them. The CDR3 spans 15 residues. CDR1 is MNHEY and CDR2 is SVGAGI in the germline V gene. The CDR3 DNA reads TGTGCCAGCAGTTACTCGAGCAGGGGACGGACTGAAGCTTTCTTT. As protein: CASSYSSRGRTEAFF.

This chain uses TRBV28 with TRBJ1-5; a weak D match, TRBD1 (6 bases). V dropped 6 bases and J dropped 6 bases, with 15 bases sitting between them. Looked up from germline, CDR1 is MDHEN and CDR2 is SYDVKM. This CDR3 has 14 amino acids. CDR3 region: CASRFAGVRQPQHF. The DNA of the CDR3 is TGTGCCAGCAGATTTGCAGGGGTCCGTCAGCCCCAGCATTTT.

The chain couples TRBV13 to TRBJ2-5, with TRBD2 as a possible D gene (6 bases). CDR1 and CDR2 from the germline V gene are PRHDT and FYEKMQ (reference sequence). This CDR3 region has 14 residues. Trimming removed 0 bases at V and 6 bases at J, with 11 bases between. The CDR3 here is CASSLGVGRKTQYF. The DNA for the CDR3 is TGTGCCAGCAGCTTAGGCGTGGGGAGGAAGACCCAGTACTTC.

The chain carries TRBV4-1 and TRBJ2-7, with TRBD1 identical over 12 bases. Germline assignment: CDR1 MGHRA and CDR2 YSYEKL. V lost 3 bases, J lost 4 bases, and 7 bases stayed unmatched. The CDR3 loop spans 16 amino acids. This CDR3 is CASSQNRDRGLYEQYF. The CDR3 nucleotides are TGCGCCAGCAGCCAGAACCGGGACAGGGGGCTGTACGAGCAGTACTTC.

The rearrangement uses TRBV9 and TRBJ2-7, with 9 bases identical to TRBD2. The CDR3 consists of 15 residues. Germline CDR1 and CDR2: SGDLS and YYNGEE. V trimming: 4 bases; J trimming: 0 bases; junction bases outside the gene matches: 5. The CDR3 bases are TGTGCCAGCAGCCCCGCGGGAGGGAACTCCTACGAGCAGTACTTC. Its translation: CASSPAGGNSYEQYF.

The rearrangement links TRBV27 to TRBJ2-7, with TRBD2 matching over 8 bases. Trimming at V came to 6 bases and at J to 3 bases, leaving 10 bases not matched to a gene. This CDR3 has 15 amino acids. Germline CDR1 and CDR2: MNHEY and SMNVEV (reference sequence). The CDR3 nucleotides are TGTGCCAGCAGCCACCCACGCAGCGGGAGCTACGAGCAGTACTTC. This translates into CASSHPRSGSYEQYF.

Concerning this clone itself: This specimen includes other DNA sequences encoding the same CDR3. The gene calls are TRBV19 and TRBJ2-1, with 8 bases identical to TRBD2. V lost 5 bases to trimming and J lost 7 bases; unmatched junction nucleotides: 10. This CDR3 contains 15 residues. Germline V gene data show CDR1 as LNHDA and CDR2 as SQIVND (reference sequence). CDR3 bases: TGTGCCAGTAGTTCCGGGCTAGCGGGTCGTAATGAGCAGTTCTTC. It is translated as CASSSGLAGRNEQFF.

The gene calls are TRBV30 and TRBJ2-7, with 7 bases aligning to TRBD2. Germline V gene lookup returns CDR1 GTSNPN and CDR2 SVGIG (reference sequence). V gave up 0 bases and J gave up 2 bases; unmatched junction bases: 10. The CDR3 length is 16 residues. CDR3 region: CAWSVFRDYLTYEQYF. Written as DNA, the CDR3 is TGTGCCTGGAGTGTCTTTAGGGACTACCTCACCTACGAGCAGTACTTC.

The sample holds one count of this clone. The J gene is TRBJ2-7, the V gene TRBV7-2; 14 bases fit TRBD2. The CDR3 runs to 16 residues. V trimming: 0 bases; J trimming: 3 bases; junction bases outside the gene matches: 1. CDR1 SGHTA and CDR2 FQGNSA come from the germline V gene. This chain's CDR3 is CASSLATSGRVYEQYF. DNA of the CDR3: TGTGCCAGCAGCTTAGCGACTAGCGGGAGGGTCTACGAGCAGTACTTC.

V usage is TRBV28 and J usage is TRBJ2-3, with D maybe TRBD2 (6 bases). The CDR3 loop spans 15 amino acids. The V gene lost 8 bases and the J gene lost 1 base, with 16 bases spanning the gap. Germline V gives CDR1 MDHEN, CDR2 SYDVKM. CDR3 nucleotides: TGTGCCAGCTCCTCAGGGAGGCAGGGCACAGATACGCAGTATTTT. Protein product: CASSSGRQGTDTQYF.

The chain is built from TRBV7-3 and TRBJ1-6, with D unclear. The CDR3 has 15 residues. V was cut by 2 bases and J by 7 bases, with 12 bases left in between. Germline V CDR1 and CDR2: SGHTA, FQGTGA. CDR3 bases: TGTGCCAGCAGCTTAGGTGCGGGTAACAATTCACCCCTCCACTTT. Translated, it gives CASSLGAGNNSPLHF.

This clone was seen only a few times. The DNA of the CDR3 is TGCAGTGCTGCGGGGGGTGAGCAGTTCTTC. Translated: CSAAGGEQFF. This sequence joins TRBV20-1 and TRBJ2-1, with 8 bases identical to TRBD2. CDR3 size: 10 residues. The trim removed 5 bases at V and 9 bases at J, leaving 0 bases unmatched. Germline-derived CDR1 and CDR2 are DFQATT and SNEGSKA (reference sequence).

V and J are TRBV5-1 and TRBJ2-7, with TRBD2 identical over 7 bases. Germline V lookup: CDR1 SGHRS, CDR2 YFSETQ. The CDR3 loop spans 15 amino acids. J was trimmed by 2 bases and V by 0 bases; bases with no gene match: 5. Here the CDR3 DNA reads TGCGCCAGCAGCTTGGTTCTAGCGGCAACCTACGAGCAGTACTTC. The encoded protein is CASSLVLAATYEQYF. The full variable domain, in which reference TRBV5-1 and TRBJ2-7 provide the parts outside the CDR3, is KAGVTQTPRYLIKTRGQQVTLSCSPISGHRSVSWYQQTPGQGLQFLFEYFSETQRNKGNFPGRFSGRQFSNSRSEMNVSTLELGDSALYLCASSLVLAATYEQYFGPGTRLTVT.

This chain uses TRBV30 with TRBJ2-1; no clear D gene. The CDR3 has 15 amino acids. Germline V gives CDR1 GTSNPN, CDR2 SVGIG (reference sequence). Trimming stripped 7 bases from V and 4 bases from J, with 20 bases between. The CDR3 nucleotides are TGTGCCTCAACCCGGGTCCCAGCCCCATACAATGAGCAGTTCTTC. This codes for CASTRVPAPYNEQFF.

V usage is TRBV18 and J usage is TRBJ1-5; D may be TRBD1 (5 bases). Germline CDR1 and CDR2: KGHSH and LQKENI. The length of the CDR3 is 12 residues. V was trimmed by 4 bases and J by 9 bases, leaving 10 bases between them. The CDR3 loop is CASSLQDGPQHF. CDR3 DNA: TGTGCCAGCTCACTACAGGACGGGCCCCAGCATTTT.

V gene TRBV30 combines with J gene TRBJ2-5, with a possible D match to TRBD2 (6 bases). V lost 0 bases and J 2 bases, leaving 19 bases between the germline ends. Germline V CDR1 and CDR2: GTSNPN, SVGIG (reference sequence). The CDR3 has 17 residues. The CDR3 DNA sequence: TGTGCCTGGAGTGTATACTTCTTGGAGGGGCAACAAGAGACCCAGTACTTC. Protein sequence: CAWSVYFLEGQQETQYF.

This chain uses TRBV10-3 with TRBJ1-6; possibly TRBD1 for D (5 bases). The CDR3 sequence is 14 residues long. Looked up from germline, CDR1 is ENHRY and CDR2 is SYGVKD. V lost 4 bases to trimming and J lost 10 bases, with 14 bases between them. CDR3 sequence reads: CAISGRQGYSPLHF. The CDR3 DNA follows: TGTGCCATCAGTGGACGGCAGGGTTACTCACCCCTCCACTTT.

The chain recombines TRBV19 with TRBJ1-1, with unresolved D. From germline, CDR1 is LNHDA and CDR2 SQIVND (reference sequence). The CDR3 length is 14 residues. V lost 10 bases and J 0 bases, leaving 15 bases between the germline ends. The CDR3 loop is CATRMEWLNTEAFF. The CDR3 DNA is TGTGCCACCCGTATGGAGTGGCTGAACACTGAAGCTTTCTTT.

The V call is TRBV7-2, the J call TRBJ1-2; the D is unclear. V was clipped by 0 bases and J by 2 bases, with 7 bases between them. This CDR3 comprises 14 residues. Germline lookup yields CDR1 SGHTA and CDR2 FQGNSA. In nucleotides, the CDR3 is TGTGCCAGCAGCTTAGCGTCAGGCAACTATGGCTACACCTTC. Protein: CASSLASGNYGYTF. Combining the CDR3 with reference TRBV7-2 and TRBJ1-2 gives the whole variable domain GAGVSQSPSNKVTEKGKDVELRCDPISGHTALYWYRQSLGQGLEFLIYFQGNSAPDKSGLPSDRFSAERTGGSVSTLTIQRTQQEDSAVYLCASSLASGNYGYTFGSGTRLTVV.

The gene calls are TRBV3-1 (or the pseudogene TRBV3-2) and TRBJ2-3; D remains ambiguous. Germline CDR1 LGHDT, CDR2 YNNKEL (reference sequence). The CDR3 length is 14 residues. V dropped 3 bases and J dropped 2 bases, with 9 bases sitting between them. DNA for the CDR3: TGTGCCAGCAGCCATGGAGTTCCCACAGATACGCAGTATTTT. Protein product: CASSHGVPTDTQYF.

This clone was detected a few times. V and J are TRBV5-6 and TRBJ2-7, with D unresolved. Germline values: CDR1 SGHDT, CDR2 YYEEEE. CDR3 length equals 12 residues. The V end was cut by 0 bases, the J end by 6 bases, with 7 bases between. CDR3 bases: TGTGCCAGCAGCTTGGTCCCTAGCGAGCAGTACTTC. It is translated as CASSLVPSEQYF.

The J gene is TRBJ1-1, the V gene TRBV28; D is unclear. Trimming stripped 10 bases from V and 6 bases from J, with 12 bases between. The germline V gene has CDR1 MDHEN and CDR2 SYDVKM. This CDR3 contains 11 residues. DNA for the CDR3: TGTGCCACCGAGGGTTTCCCTGAAGCTTTCTTT. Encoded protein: CATEGFPEAFF.

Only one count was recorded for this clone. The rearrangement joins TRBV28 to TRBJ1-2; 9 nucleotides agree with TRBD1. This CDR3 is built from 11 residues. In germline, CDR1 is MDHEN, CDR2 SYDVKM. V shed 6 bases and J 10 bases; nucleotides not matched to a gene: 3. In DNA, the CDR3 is TGTGCCAGCAGGACACAGGGGGCCTACACCTTC. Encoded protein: CASRTQGAYTF.